The 28 T cell receptor beta chains given below trace back to one sample, sequenced in a study of T cell changes during pregnancy in multiple sclerosis. Assay used: immunoSEQ multiplex PCR; TCRdb lists only in-frame clones, some missing. The sample shows some 44,000 clones, approximately 90% of them seen only once. Sequencing used CD4+ T cells from peripheral blood mononuclear cells, obtained in the third trimester of pregnancy. The receptors here all came from a female donor with multiple sclerosis, enrolled in a pregnancy study.

This chain joins TRBV5-6 and TRBJ1-1, with TRBD1 identical over 7 bases. This CDR3 comprises 16 residues. The junction had 10 bases not matched to a gene; V was cut back by 3 bases and J by 2 bases. Germline V CDR1 and CDR2: SGHDT, YYEEEE. The CDR3 DNA follows: TGTGCCAGCAGCTCATTTCGGGACAGAACTAACACTGAAGCTTTCTTT. As protein: CASSSFRDRTNTEAFF.

The V call is TRBV12-5, the J call TRBJ1-1; D is possibly TRBD1 (5 bases). Germline CDR1 and CDR2: LGHNT and FRNRAP. This CDR3 is built from 14 residues. V was pared by 5 bases and J by 5 bases, with 15 bases between. The CDR3 loop reads CASGQDTHGTEAFF. CDR3 coding DNA: TGTGCTAGTGGTCAGGACACTCATGGGACTGAAGCTTTCTTT.

The chain has TRBV6-1 and TRBJ1-2; TRBD1 agrees at 7 bases. Germline V gives CDR1 MNHNS, CDR2 SASEGT. The ends lost 6 bases at V and 8 bases at J; junction bases unmatched: 6. The CDR3 length is 12 residues. The CDR3: CASSSQGYGYTF. CDR3 in DNA: TGTGCCAGCAGCTCACAGGGGTACGGCTACACCTTC.

The chain carries TRBV5-4 and TRBJ2-5; 7 positions match TRBD1. The CDR3 runs to 14 residues. Trimming took 4 bases from V and 2 from J; bases not matched to a gene: 5. Germline CDR1 and CDR2: SGHNT and YYREEE (reference sequence). Here the CDR3 reads CASSPPGQQETQYF. CDR3 nucleotide sequence: TGTGCCAGCAGCCCACCGGGACAGCAAGAGACCCAGTACTTC.

This clone has only one observation. The gene calls are TRBV6-4 and TRBJ2-1; TRBD2 agrees at 12 bases. CDR1 MRHNA and CDR2 SNTAGT come from the germline V gene. With 0 bases clipped from V and 7 bases from J, the junction kept 4 bases outside the gene matches. This CDR3 comprises 16 residues. Written as DNA, the CDR3 is TGTGCCAGCAGTGACTCTCTAGCGGGAGGGCGAAATGAGCAGTTCTTC. Amino acids: CASSDSLAGGRNEQFF.

CDR3 sequence reads: CASSYETGLAGVEQYF. The DNA for the CDR3 is TGTGCCAGCAGTTACGAAACAGGACTAGCGGGAGTCGAGCAGTACTTC. V gene TRBV6-5 combines with J gene TRBJ2-7, with 13 bases aligning to TRBD2. The V and J ends lost 2 bases and 6 bases, in that order; junction bases with no gene match: 7. This CDR3 comprises 16 residues. Germline-derived CDR1 and CDR2 are MNHEY and SVGAGI.

The chain combines TRBV7-9 with TRBJ2-3, with TRBD2 matching over 7 bases. Per the germline V gene, CDR1 is SEHNR and CDR2 is FQNEAQ (reference sequence). Trimming took 4 bases from V and 11 from J; bases not matched to a gene: 6. The CDR3 is 12 residues long. CDR3 nucleotides: TGTGCCAGCAGCTCTAGCGGATGGGGGCAGTATTTT. This sequence encodes CASSSSGWGQYF.

The chain combines TRBV6-4 with TRBJ2-3, with 8 bases matching TRBD2. There are 16 residues in the CDR3. Germline-derived CDR1 and CDR2 are MRHNA and SNTAGT. V gave up 5 bases and J gave up 2 bases; unmatched junction bases: 9. The CDR3 loop is CASSRTSRHPTDTQYF. The CDR3 DNA reads TGTGCCAGCAGTCGGACTAGCCGACATCCCACAGATACGCAGTATTTT.

The gene calls are TRBV7-2 and TRBJ2-5; weak D call: TRBD2 (7 bases). V lost 5 bases and J lost 9, with 22 bases in between. Germline CDR1 reads SGHTA; CDR2 reads FQGNSA. The CDR3 sequence is 15 residues long. CDR3 DNA: TGTGCCAGCAGCCCTCGCTCCGCCAAAGGGGGGGCCCAGTACTTC. It codes for CASSPRSAKGGAQYF.

V and J are TRBV5-1 and TRBJ2-5, with TRBD1 matching over 8 bases. V lost 4 bases to trimming and J lost 5 bases; unmatched junction nucleotides: 7. Germline CDR1 SGHRS, CDR2 YFSETQ. This CDR3 comprises 14 residues. The CDR3 DNA is TGCGCCAGCAGCATGGACAGGGAACTGGAGACCCAGTACTTC. Residues: CASSMDRELETQYF.

The rearrangement uses TRBV11-3 and TRBJ2-2, with 10 nucleotides matching TRBD2. V lost 2 bases, J lost 1 base, and 4 bases stayed unmatched. CDR3 size: 17 residues. Germline loops: CDR1 SGHNT, CDR2 YENEEA. The chain's CDR3 is CASSLSGLAVNTGELFF. Here the CDR3 DNA reads TGTGCCAGCAGCTTATCAGGACTAGCGGTGAACACCGGGGAGCTGTTTTTT.

This chain uses TRBV5-6 with TRBJ1-2, with TRBD1 matching 11 bases. From germline, CDR1 is SGHDT and CDR2 YYEEEE. V lost 4 bases to trimming and J lost 8 bases; unmatched junction nucleotides: 4. The CDR3 contains 13 residues. The CDR3 here is CASSLGQGGGYTF. Here the CDR3 DNA reads TGTGCCAGCAGCCTGGGACAGGGGGGAGGCTACACCTTC.

Only one count was recorded for this clone. This chain connects TRBV5-4 to TRBJ2-5; TRBD1 aligns across 10 bases. Germline CDR1 reads SGHNT; CDR2 reads YYREEE (reference sequence). This CDR3 has 15 amino acids. V shed 4 bases and J 2 bases; nucleotides not matched to a gene: 5. The CDR3 DNA reads as TGTGCCAGCAGCCGGATGGGACAGGGGCAAGAGACCCAGTACTTC. This translates into CASSRMGQGQETQYF.

This sequence joins TRBV5-8 and TRBJ2-5; TRBD2 matches at 10 bases. V gave up 4 bases and J gave up 4 bases; unmatched junction bases: 7. Germline V gives CDR1 SGHTS, CDR2 YDEGEE. The CDR3 is made up of 15 amino acids. CDR3 DNA sequence: TGTGCCAGCAGCCCCGGACTAGCGGAAGGAGAGACCCAGTACTTC. This gives the protein CASSPGLAEGETQYF.

The chain couples TRBV5-1 to TRBJ2-5; 14 nucleotides match TRBD2. With V trimmed by 0 bases and J by 5 bases, 9 bases remained unmatched. Germline CDR1 reads SGHRS; CDR2 reads YFSETQ. The CDR3 has 18 residues. The CDR3 DNA reads as TGCGCCAGCAGCTTGGGGTTCGGGGGACTAGCGGGAGACGAGACCCAGTACTTC. Protein product: CASSLGFGGLAGDETQYF.

The chain joins TRBV29-1 to TRBJ2-5, with 13 bases matching TRBD2. J lost 5 bases, V lost 7 bases, and 13 bases had no gene match. The CDR3 consists of 16 residues. The germline V gene has CDR1 SQVTM and CDR2 ANQGSEA. Here the CDR3 reads CSAAGLAGIAVETQYF. The CDR3 DNA reads as TGCAGCGCGGCGGGACTAGCGGGGATTGCAGTGGAGACCCAGTACTTC. Looking up the rest from reference TRBV29-1 and TRBJ2-5 gives the full variable domain: SAVISQKPSRDICQRGTSLTIQCQVDSQVTMMFWYRQQPGQSLTLIATANQGSEATYESGFVIDKFPISRPNLTFSTLTVSNMSPEDSSIYLCSAAGLAGIAVETQYFGPGTRLLVL.

The chain links TRBV19 to TRBJ2-2; the match to TRBD1 covers 10 bases. The J segment lost 4 bases and the V segment lost 6 bases, leaving 2 bases of the junction unmatched. This CDR3 contains 14 residues. Germline CDR1 is LNHDA and CDR2 is SQIVND (reference sequence). This chain's CDR3 is CASRGTGATGELFF. The CDR3 coding sequence is TGTGCCAGTAGAGGGACAGGGGCCACCGGGGAGCTGTTTTTT. The whole variable domain, remainder taken from reference TRBV19 and TRBJ2-2, is DGGITQSPKYLFRKEGQNVTLSCEQNLNHDAMYWYRQDPGQGLRLIYYSQIVNDFQKGDIAEGYSVSREKKESFPLTVTSAQKNPTAFYLCASRGTGATGELFFGEGSRLTVL.

The chain is built from TRBV9 and TRBJ2-1, with 11 positions matching TRBD2. The CDR3 contains 17 residues. Germline values: CDR1 SGDLS, CDR2 YYNGEE. V lost 0 bases to trimming and J lost 9 bases; unmatched junction nucleotides: 11. CDR3 loop: CASSVALAGGVLGEQFF. As DNA, the CDR3 is TGTGCCAGCAGCGTAGCGCTAGCGGGAGGTGTTTTAGGTGAGCAGTTCTTC.

The rearrangement links TRBV18 to TRBJ2-1; possibly TRBD2 for D (5 bases). The germline gives CDR1 KGHSH, CDR2 LQKENI. This CDR3 region has 17 residues. The V and J ends lost 3 bases and 2 bases respectively, with 17 bases between them. DNA of the CDR3: TGTGCCAGCTCACCGCTGGGCGGCTTAGCGACCTACAATGAGCAGTTCTTC. Protein product: CASSPLGGLATYNEQFF.

The gene calls are TRBV11-2 and TRBJ2-6, with D unclear. CDR3 length: 13 amino acids. The ends were cut back, 1 base at V and 4 bases at J, with 2 bases in the middle. Per the germline V gene, CDR1 is SGHAT and CDR2 is FQNNGV. In DNA form, the CDR3 reads TGTGCCAGCAGCTTAGCGGGGGCCAACGTCCTGACTTTC. Residues: CASSLAGANVLTF.

The V and J genes are TRBV7-2 and TRBJ2-1; 9 bases agree with TRBD2. CDR3 size: 16 residues. V lost 0 bases and J lost 6; bases outside the gene matches: 6. The germline gives CDR1 SGHTA, CDR2 FQGNSA. The CDR3 sequence: CASSLAGSGSGNEQFF. The CDR3 bases are TGTGCCAGCAGCTTAGCTGGTAGCGGGAGCGGCAATGAGCAGTTCTTC.

This chain connects TRBV28 to TRBJ1-4; tentatively, D is TRBD1 (6 bases). The CDR3 is 16 residues long. Germline lookup yields CDR1 MDHEN and CDR2 SYDVKM. Trimming cost V 2 bases and J 5 bases, with 15 bases left between them. The CDR3 is CASSLVGRGANEKLFF. In DNA, the CDR3 is TGTGCCAGCAGTTTAGTCGGACGGGGGGCCAATGAAAAACTGTTTTTT.

The chain couples TRBV6-4 to TRBJ2-1, with TRBD1 as a possible D gene (6 bases). The CDR3 runs to 16 residues. The ends were cut back, 3 bases at V and 6 bases at J, with 18 bases in the middle. Germline values: CDR1 MRHNA, CDR2 SNTAGT. CDR3 sequence: CASSESYTGNFNEQFF. The CDR3 coding sequence is TGTGCCAGCAGTGAAAGTTATACAGGGAATTTCAATGAGCAGTTCTTC.

The chain employs TRBV28 and TRBJ2-7; perhaps TRBD1 as D (5 bases). The length of the CDR3 is 15 residues. Germline V lookup: CDR1 MDHEN, CDR2 SYDVKM. Trimming stripped 6 bases from V and 1 base from J, with 16 bases between. The CDR3 DNA is TGTGCCAGCAGCCCCCCAGGTCCAGGGTCCTACGAGCAGTACTTC. This translates into CASSPPGPGSYEQYF.

V is TRBV19 and J is TRBJ2-7; weak D call: TRBD2 (6 bases). Trimming pared 3 bases from V and 2 bases from J, leaving 11 bases between. Germline lookup yields CDR1 LNHDA and CDR2 SQIVND (reference sequence). This CDR3 has 14 residues. As DNA, the CDR3 is TGTGCCAGTAGTATCGGTAGCGGCACCTACGAGCAGTACTTC. It yields the protein CASSIGSGTYEQYF.

This clone was observed once. The chain uses TRBV28 and TRBJ1-2; 12 positions agree with TRBD1. The CDR3 loop spans 14 amino acids. Trimming at V came to 4 bases and at J to 7 bases, leaving 4 bases not matched to a gene. Looked up from germline, CDR1 is MDHEN and CDR2 is SYDVKM. The CDR3 sequence is CASSSGQGAVGYTF. The CDR3 nucleotides read TGTGCCAGCAGTTCGGGACAGGGGGCGGTTGGCTACACCTTC.

V gene TRBV2 combines with J gene TRBJ2-7; 9 bases fit TRBD1. Trimming at V came to 2 bases and at J to 13 bases, leaving 15 bases not matched to a gene. Per the germline V gene, CDR1 is SNHLY and CDR2 is FYNNEI. The CDR3 contains 15 residues. The CDR3 DNA sequence: TGTGCCAGCAGTGAAACCGGGACAGGGAGTTCACATCACTACTTC. It encodes CASSETGTGSSHHYF.

The V and J genes are TRBV11-3 and TRBJ2-7; 12 nucleotides align to TRBD2. Germline V lookup: CDR1 SGHNT, CDR2 YENEEA. The J segment lost 0 bases and the V segment lost 5 bases, leaving 11 bases of the junction unmatched. The CDR3 is 18 amino acids. CDR3 region: CASSPTSGRTHNSYEQYF. The CDR3 coding sequence is TGTGCCAGCAGCCCGACTAGCGGGAGAACCCACAACTCCTACGAGCAGTACTTC.